The TCR beta chain under discussion was sequenced for a study of blood T cell repertoires in COVID-19. About the study: Italy, Spain and the United States were the sources of the convalescent and acute COVID-19 samples. PBMCs, B-cell-depleted T cells, or T cells were the source of the cDNA or gDNA that made up the material.

J lost 0 bases, V lost 3 bases, and 8 bases had no gene match. Germline values: CDR1 SQVTM, CDR2 ANQGSEA. The CDR3 totals 18 residues. As processed by the authors: How many nucleated cells were present was estimated from reference gene primer amplification. Profiling relied on immunoSEQ multiplex PCR, and the TCRdb table lists in-frame clones only, not all of them. The DNA gave D and trimming, while V, J and clone size come from that table. This table holds tens of thousands of clones, 80% to 90% found once. The sequence was collected from a woman aged 80 or older with acute or convalescent COVID-19. The V and J genes are TRBV29-1 and TRBJ2-1; 13 bases fit TRBD2. What was sequenced was peripheral blood. This CDR3 is CSVDSTSGGPSSYNEQFF. CDR3 coding DNA: TGCAGCGTTGACTCGACTAGCGGGGGGCCCAGCTCCTACAATGAGCAGTTCTTC.